The clone carrying this T cell receptor (beta chain) came up a few times. Its specificity is unknown. These data are taken from a study of blood T cells in healthy people across ages. On the study more broadly: The capture of about one barcoded beta molecule per two T cells was achieved by template switching.

Regarding the study as a whole: Comparison with aged donors showed that long-lived donors had more naive CD4+ cells and higher diversity.

It was with a sample-barcoded 5' primer and a J-beta primer mix that a second PCR of about 6 to 12 cycles was run. TCRdb re-derived calls from the 5' RACE reads in MiXCR, one entry per CDR3 protein. The sample contains roughly 1.7 million distinct CDR3 sequences, around 36% of which appear only once. Each donor supplied around 10 milliliters of peripheral blood. CDR3 length: 15 residues. Germline values: CDR1 SGHAT, CDR2 FQNNGV. With 5 bases removed from V and 0 bases from J, the gap between germline ends came to 14 bases. This chain joins TRBV11-2 and TRBJ2-7; D may be TRBD2 (6 bases). This clonotype was sampled from a woman aged 25 to 45 in good health. The specimen was blood. The CDR3 DNA sequence: TGTGCCAGCAGCCACGGGAGAGGGGTCTCCTACGAGCAGTACTTC. Translating it yields CASSHGRGVSYEQYF.